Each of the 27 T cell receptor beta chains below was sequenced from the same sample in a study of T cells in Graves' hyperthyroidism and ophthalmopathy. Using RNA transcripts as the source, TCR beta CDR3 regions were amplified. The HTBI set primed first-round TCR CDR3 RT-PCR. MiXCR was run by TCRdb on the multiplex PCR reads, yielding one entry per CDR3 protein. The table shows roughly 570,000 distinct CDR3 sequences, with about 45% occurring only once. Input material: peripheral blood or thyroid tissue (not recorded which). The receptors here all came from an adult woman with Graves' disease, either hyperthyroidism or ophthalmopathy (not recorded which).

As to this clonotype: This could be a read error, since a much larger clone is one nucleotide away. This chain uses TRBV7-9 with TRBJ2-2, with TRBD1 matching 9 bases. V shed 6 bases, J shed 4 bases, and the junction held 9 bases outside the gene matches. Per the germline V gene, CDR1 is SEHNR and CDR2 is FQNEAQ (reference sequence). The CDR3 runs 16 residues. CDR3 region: CASSPGTGPPTGELFF. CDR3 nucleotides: TGTGCCAGCAGTCCCGGGACAGGGCCCCCCACCGGGGAGCTGTTTTTT.

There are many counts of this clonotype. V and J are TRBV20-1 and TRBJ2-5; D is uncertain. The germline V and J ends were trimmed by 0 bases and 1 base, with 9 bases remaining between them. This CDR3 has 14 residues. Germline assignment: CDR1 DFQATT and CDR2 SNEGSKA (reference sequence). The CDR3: CSARDAASQETQYF. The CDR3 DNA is TGCAGTGCTAGAGATGCAGCGAGCCAAGAGACCCAGTACTTC.

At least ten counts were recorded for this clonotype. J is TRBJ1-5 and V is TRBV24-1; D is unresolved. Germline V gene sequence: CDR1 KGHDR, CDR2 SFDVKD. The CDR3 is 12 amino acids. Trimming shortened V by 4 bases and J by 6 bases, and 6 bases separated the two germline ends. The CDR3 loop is CATSEGIQPQHF. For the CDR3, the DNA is TGTGCCACCAGTGAAGGAATTCAGCCCCAGCATTTT.

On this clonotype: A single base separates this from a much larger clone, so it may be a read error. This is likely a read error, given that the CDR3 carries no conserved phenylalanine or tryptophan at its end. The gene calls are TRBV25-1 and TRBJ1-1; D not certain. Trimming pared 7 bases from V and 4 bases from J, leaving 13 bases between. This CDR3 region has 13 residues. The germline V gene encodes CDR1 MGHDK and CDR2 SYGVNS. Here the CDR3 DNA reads TGTGCCAGCATGTGGCGGGTCGGCACTGAAGCTTTCCTT. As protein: CASMWRVGTEAFL.

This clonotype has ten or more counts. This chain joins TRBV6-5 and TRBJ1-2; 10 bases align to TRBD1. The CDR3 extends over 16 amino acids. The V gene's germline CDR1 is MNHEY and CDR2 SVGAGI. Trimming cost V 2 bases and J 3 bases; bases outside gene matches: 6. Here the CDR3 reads CASSYVRTGGHYGYTF. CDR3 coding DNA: TGTGCCAGCAGTTACGTCCGGACAGGGGGGCACTATGGCTACACCTTC.

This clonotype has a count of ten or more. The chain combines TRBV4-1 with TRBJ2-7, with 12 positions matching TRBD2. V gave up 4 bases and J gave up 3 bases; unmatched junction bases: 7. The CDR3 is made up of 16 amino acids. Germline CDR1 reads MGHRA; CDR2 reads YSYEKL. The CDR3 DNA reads TGCGCCAGCAGCCCCCACGCGACTAGCGGGAGCTACGAGCAGTACTTC. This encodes CASSPHATSGSYEQYF.

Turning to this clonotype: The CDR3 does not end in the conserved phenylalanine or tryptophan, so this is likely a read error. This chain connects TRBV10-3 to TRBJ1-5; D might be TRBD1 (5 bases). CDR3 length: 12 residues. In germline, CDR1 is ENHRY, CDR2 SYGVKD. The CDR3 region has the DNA TGTGCAAGTAGGAGGGGATGGCAGCCCCAGCATCTT. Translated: CASRRGWQPQHL.

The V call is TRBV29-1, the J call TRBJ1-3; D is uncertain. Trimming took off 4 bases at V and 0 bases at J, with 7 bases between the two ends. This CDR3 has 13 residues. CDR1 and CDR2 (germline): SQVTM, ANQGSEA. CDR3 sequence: CSVVGSSGNTIYF. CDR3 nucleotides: TGCAGCGTTGTAGGGAGCTCTGGAAACACCATATATTTT.

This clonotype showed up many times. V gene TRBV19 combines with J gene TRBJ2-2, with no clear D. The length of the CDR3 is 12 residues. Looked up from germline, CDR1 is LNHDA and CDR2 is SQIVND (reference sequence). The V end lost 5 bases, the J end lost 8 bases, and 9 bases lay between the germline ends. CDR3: CASSPRMGELFF. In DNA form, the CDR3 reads TGTGCCAGTAGTCCCCGGATGGGGGAGCTGTTTTTT.

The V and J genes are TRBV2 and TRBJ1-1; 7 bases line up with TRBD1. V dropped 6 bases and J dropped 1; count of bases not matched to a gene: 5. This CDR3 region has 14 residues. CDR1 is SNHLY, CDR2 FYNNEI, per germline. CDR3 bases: TGTGCCAGCAGGAAGGGGGACAGGAACACTGAAGCTTTCTTT. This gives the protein CASRKGDRNTEAFF.

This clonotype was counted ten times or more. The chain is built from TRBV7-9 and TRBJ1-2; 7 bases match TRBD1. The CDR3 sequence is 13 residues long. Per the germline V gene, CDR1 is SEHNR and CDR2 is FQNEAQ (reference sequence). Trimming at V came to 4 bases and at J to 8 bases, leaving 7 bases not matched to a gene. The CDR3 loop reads CASSSLGQTGYTF. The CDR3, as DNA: TGTGCCAGCAGCTCCCTGGGACAGACGGGCTACACCTTC.

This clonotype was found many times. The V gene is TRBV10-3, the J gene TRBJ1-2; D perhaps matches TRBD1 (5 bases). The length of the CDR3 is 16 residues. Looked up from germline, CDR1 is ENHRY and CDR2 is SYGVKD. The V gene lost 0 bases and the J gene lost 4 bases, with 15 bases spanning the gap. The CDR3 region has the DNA TGTGCCATCAGTGAGTCAGGAGGGGTCACCTTCTATGGCTACACCTTC. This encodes CAISESGGVTFYGYTF.

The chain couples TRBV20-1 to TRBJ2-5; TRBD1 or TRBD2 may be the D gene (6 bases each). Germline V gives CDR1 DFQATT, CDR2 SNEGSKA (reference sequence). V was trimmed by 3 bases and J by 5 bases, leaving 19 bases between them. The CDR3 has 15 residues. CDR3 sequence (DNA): TGCAGTGCTAGGCTCCCTAGGAAAGGGGGGGAGACCCAGTACTTC. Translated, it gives CSARLPRKGGETQYF.

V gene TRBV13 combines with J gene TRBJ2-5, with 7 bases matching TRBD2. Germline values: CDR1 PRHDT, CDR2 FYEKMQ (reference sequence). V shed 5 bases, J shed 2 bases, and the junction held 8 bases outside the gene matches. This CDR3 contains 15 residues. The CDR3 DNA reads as TGTGCCAGCAGCCCGGGACTACCTATGCAAGAGACCCAGTACTTC. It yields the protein CASSPGLPMQETQYF.

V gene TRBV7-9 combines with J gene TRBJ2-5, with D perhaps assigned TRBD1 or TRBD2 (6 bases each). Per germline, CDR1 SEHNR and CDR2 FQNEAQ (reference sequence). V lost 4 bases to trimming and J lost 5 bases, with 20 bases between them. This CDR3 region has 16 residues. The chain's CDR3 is CASSWRLASRGETQYF. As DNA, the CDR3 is TGTGCCAGCAGCTGGCGGCTAGCGTCTAGGGGGGAGACCCAGTACTTC.

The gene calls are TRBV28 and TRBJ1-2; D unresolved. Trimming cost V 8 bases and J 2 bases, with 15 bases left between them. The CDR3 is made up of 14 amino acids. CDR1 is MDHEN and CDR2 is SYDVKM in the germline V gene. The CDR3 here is CASRAHIGNYGYTF. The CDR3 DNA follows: TGTGCCAGCCGGGCCCACATTGGGAACTATGGCTACACCTTC.

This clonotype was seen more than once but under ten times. The CDR3 DNA reads as TGTGCCAGCAGCTCACAGGGGGTGGCCAATCAGCCCCAGCATTTT. Its translation is CASSSQGVANQPQHF. The rearrangement links TRBV5-6 to TRBJ1-5; 8 nucleotides match TRBD1. J was trimmed by 3 bases and V by 3 bases; bases with no gene match: 5. Germline assignment: CDR1 SGHDT and CDR2 YYEEEE. The CDR3 runs 15 residues.

Here the CDR3 DNA reads TGTGCTAGCTTTTCCGGGACAGGGATTTCTGAAGCTTTCTTT. As protein: CASFSGTGISEAFF. The genes are TRBV2 and TRBJ1-1; 9 nucleotides line up with TRBD1. Per germline, CDR1 SNHLY and CDR2 FYNNEI. The length of the CDR3 is 14 residues.

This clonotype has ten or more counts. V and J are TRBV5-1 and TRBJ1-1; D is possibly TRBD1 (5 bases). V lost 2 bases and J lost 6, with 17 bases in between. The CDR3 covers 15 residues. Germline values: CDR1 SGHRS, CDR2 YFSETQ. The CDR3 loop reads CASSFRAGGDAEAFF. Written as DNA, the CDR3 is TGCGCCAGCAGCTTCAGGGCGGGGGGGGACGCTGAAGCTTTCTTT.

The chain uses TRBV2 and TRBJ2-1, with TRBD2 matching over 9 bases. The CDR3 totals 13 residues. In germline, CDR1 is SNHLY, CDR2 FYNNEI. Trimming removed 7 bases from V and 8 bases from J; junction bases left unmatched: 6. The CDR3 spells CASTGLASDEQFF. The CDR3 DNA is TGTGCCAGCACCGGACTAGCGAGCGATGAGCAGTTCTTC.

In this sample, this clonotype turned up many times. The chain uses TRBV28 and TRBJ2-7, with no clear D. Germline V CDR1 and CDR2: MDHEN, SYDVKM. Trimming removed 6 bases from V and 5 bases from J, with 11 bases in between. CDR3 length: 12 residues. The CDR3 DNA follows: TGTGCCAGCAGGCTAGTGGCCCACGAGCAGTACTTC. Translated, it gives CASRLVAHEQYF.

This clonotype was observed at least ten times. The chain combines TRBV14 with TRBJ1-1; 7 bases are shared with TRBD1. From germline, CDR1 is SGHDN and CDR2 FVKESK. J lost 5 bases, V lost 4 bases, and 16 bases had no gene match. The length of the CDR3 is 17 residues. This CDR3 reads CASSRLTGGDSPTEAFF. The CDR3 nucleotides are TGTGCCAGCAGCCGATTGACTGGCGGGGACAGTCCTACTGAAGCTTTCTTT.

DNA for the CDR3: TGTGCCAGCAGCCCGTACTCGGAAGAGACCCAGTACTTC. Its protein product is CASSPYSEETQYF. The rearrangement links TRBV7-9 to TRBJ2-5, with D unresolved. The CDR3 contains 13 residues. The germline V gene has CDR1 SEHNR and CDR2 FQNEAQ (reference sequence). Trimming shortened V by 5 bases and J by 3 bases, and 10 bases separated the two germline ends.

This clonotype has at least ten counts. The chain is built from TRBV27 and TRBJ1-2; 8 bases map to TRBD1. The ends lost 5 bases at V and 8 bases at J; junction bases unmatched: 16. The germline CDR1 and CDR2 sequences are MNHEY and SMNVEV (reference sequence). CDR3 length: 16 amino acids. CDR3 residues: CASSPFSAGGIGGYTF. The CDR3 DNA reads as TGTGCCAGCAGTCCGTTTTCGGCAGGGGGCATCGGAGGCTACACCTTC.

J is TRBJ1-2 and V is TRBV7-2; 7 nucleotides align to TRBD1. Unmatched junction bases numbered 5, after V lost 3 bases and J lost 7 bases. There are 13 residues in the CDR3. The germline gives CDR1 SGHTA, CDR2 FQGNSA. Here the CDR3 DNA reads TGTGCCAGCAGCTTGACCGGGACAGCTGGCTACACCTTC. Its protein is CASSLTGTAGYTF.

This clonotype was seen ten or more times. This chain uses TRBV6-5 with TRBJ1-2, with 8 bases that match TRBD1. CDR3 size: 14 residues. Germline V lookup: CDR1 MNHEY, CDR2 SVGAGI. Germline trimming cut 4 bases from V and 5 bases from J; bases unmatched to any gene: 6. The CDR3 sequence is CASSSGTGLYGYTF. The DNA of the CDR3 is TGTGCCAGCAGTTCCGGGACAGGACTTTATGGCTACACCTTC.

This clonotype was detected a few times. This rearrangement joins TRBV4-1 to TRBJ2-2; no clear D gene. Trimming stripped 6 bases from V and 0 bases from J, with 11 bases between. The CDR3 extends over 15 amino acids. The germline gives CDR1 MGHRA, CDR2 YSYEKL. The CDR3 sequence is CASRRTATNTGELFF. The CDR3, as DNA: TGCGCCAGCAGACGAACTGCTACGAACACCGGGGAGCTGTTTTTT.